The present TCR beta chain was sequenced within a study of CD4 T cells in relation to SARS-CoV-2 and coronaviruses (dated by TCRdb to about 2021). Looking at the study overall: In the ViraFEST assay, PBMCs were cultured with antigen for about eleven days, after which TCR beta CDR3s were sequenced to identify antigen-specific clonal expansions. The negative reference condition was either a culture with an HIV-1 Nef peptide pool or a culture with no peptide. Patient-derived lymphoblastoid cell lines were used to map the HLA restriction of shared crossreactive spike epitopes. Memory CD4+ T cell crossreactivity between SARS-CoV-2 and common cold coronavirus spike proteins was assessed at the TCR clonotype level in the study. The Adaptive Biotechnologies TCR-sequencing kit was used to sequence samples from a few pre-COVID donors and the naive versus memory experiments, while other data came from Illumina-based sequencing. For other donors in the study, expansion assays were sequenced with a different, Illumina-based TCR-beta assay.

The CDR3 contains 15 residues, cysteine and phenylalanine counted. The kept DNA is CDR3 alone, 45 bases in frame from the first base. CDR1 and CDR2 are read off the germline V gene (reference sequence) as LNHDA and SQIVND. At the junction V is shortened by 3 bases and J by 7 bases, with 15 bases in between. CD4+ T cells from unexposed donors were collected before the COVID-19 pandemic (2011-2018). After approximately eleven days of culture, CD4+ T cells were isolated with the EasySep CD4+ T cell isolation kit. As far as cell numbers permitted, CD4+ T cells from unexposed donors were tested for reactivity against SARS-CoV-2 S and N as well as four spike pools from common cold coronaviruses. PBMCs were cultured at a few million per well in IMDM supplemented with around 5% human AB serum and 10 IU/ml IL-2. Half of the culture medium was replaced with fresh IL-2-containing medium on days 3 and 7. In general, every peptide culture condition was set up in three replicate wells. The leukapheresis product used for the unexposed donors was purchased from a commercial source. PBMCs were isolated from leukapheresis product or whole blood by Ficoll-Paque PLUS gradient centrifugation. PBMCs were either cryopreserved at -140 degrees C or used fresh in the expansion assay. The QIAamp Micro DNA Kit was used to extract genomic DNA from the CD4+ T cells.

The paper's findings and limits, for the study overall: Since the crossreactivity analysis centred on spike protein, crossreactivity against other viral proteins was not assessed. Memory CD4+ clonotypes crossrecognizing SARS-CoV-2 and at least one common cold coronavirus spike were found in 60% to 75% of donors. Small numbers of patients and of tested TCRs limited the study. Because no donor provided both pre-pandemic and post-infection samples, tracing the source of pre-existing responses was limited. Significantly weaker SARS-CoV-2-driven expansion was shown by crossreactive clones than by monoreactive clones, consistent with antigenic imprinting.

As to this clone: Its antigen target is currently unknown. Base qualities are not provided; no much larger clone lies one nucleotide away.

The method behind the library was the immunoSEQ multiplex PCR assay. The paper's processing steps were these. During preprocessing, nonproductive sequences were removed, as were CDR3s that did not start with C, did not end with F or W, or were shorter than 7 amino acids. Antigen-specific clonotypes were called with the MANAFEST web app on the basis of expansion relative to the reference and to other culture wells. A clone counted as positive if significantly expanded in 2 of 3 replicate wells versus the reference culture at FDR below 0.05. A further requirement for positive clones was significant expansion compared with all other tandem wells, along with an odds ratio above 5. CDR3 homology was quantified as pairwise Levenshtein distance, calculated with the stringdist R package after three terminal residues were trimmed from each end. TCRdb retrieved this table from immuneACCESS and kept in-frame rearrangements only. Not all clones are present; in checked studies, unresolved V genes account for under half, and no reason is known for the remainder. V, J and clone size derive from that table, while D and trimming were established from the DNA sequence. Here the sample has approximately 25,000 clones; around four fifths occur a single time. The biggest ten clones account for about 17% of the sample.

The sample taken for sequencing was CD4+ T cells from PBMCs, cultured in vitro. The sequence joins TRBV19 to TRBJ2-2, and perhaps TRBD1 as D gene, on 5 matching bases. The TCR originated in a human donor in good health. CDR3 reads: CASSIVHRLGGELFF. At the DNA level, the sequence is TGTGCCAGTAGTATCGTACACAGGTTGGGCGGGGAGCTGTTTTTT.